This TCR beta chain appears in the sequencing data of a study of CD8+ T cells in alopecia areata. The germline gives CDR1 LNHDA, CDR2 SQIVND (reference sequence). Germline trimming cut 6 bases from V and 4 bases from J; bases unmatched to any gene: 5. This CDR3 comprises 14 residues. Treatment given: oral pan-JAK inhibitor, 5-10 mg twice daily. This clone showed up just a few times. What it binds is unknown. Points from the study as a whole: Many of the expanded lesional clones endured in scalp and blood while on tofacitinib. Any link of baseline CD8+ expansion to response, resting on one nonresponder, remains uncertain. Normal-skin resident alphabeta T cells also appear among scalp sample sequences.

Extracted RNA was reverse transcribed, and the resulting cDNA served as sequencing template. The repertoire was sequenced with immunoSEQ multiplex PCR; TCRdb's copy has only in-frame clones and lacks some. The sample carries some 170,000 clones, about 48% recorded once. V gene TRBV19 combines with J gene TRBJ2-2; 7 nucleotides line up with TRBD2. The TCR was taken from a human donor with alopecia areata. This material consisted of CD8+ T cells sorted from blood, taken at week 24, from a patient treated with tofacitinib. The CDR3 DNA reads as TGTGCCAGTAGGTCCAGGGAGGGCACCGGGGAGCTGTTTTTT. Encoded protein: CASRSREGTGELFF.